The 15 T cell receptor beta chains presented below share a single source sample, sequenced in a study of CD8 T cells in ankylosing spondylitis. TCRdb processed the 5' RACE reads anew with MiXCR; each CDR3 protein has one entry. This table has some 130,000 distinct CDR3 sequences, roughly an eighth appearing once. The specimen sequenced was blood, either unsorted or a sorted T cell fraction (not recorded which). Receptors originate from a female donor with ankylosing spondylitis or in good health (not recorded which).

The chain has TRBV11-3 and TRBJ2-5; TRBD2 might be the D (5 bases). With 1 base removed from V and 1 base from J, the gap between germline ends came to 10 bases. Germline CDR1 is SGHNT and CDR2 is YENEEA. The CDR3 has 15 residues. The CDR3 here is CASSLGGLSQETQYF. The CDR3 DNA reads TGTGCCAGCAGCTTAGGCGGGCTTTCCCAAGAGACCCAGTACTTC. Variable domain in full (rest from reference TRBV11-3 and TRBJ2-5): EAGVVQSPRYKIIEKKQPVAFWCNPISGHNTLYWYLQNLGQGPELLIRYENEEAVDDSQLPKDRFSAERLKGVDSTLKIQPAELGDSAVYLCASSLGGLSQETQYFGPGTRLLVL.

V is TRBV12-3 or TRBV12-4 and J is TRBJ1-5; D is unclear. V was pared by 6 bases and J by 4 bases, with 10 bases between. The CDR3 spans 13 residues. The CDR3 here is CASRTDLNQPQHF. The CDR3 DNA reads as TGTGCCAGCAGAACGGACCTAAATCAGCCCCAGCATTTT.

This clonotype was detected ten times or more. V and J are TRBV5-1 and TRBJ2-1; 8 bases align to TRBD1. CDR3 length: 14 amino acids. Germline V gene sequence: CDR1 SGHRS, CDR2 YFSETQ. The V gene end was trimmed by 7 bases and the J gene end by 5 bases; junction bases not matched to a gene: 8. CDR3 protein: CASSLRQGNNEQFF. The CDR3 nucleotides read TGCGCCAGCTCACTCCGACAGGGGAACAATGAGCAGTTCTTC.

This clonotype was seen more than once but under ten times. The CDR3 sequence: CASSPTRQGDNEQFF. The CDR3 DNA follows: TGCGCCAGCAGCCCGACCAGACAGGGGGACAATGAGCAGTTCTTC. The V call is TRBV5-1, the J call TRBJ2-1; 9 nucleotides align to TRBD1. Germline-derived CDR1 and CDR2 are SGHRS and YFSETQ. The V segment lost 4 bases and the J segment 5 bases; nucleotides outside the gene matches: 7. The CDR3 sequence is 15 residues long.

This clonotype was counted at least ten times. The chain recombines TRBV29-1 with TRBJ2-2, with 8 bases fitting TRBD1. The V gene end was trimmed by 5 bases and the J gene end by 6 bases; junction bases not matched to a gene: 8. From germline, CDR1 is SQVTM and CDR2 ANQGSEA. The length of the CDR3 is 14 residues. CDR3 DNA: TGCAGCGTTTTAGGCCAGGGGGCGGCCGGGGAGCTGTTTTTT. Translated: CSVLGQGAAGELFF.

This clonotype was counted at least ten times. This chain joins TRBV27 and TRBJ2-1; 7 bases are shared with TRBD2. The germline V gene encodes CDR1 MNHEY and CDR2 SMNVEV (reference sequence). This CDR3 is 16 amino acids long. J lost 3 bases, V lost 4 bases, and 9 bases had no gene match. This chain's CDR3 is CASSSGLPRVYNEQFF. The CDR3 DNA reads TGTGCCAGCAGTTCGGGACTACCACGGGTCTACAATGAGCAGTTCTTC.

This clonotype was seen more than once but under ten times. The rearrangement joins TRBV7-9 to TRBJ2-7, with D perhaps matching TRBD1 (5 bases). Germline-derived CDR1 and CDR2 are SEHNR and FQNEAQ (reference sequence). V shed 3 bases and J shed 6 bases, with 12 bases lying between them. The CDR3 sequence is 13 residues long. CDR3 DNA sequence: TGTGCCAGCAGCTTCCCCCAGGGAACCGAGCAGTACTTC. Translating it yields CASSFPQGTEQYF.

This clonotype has more than one count but fewer than ten. The chain links TRBV3-1 to TRBJ2-3, with D tentatively TRBD2 (5 bases). Trimming stripped 0 bases from V and 9 bases from J, with 19 bases between. The germline V gene has CDR1 LGHDT and CDR2 YNNKEL (reference sequence). The CDR3 is 16 amino acids. The CDR3 DNA is TGTGCCAGCAGCCAAGATATCCGGGGAAAAGGTTTGACGCAGTATTTT. This sequence encodes CASSQDIRGKGLTQYF.

This CDR3 is CASSLVVSLAAPTYNEQFF. For the CDR3, the DNA is TGTGCCAGCAGCTTAGTGGTCTCGCTAGCGGCTCCAACCTACAATGAGCAGTTCTTC. The V and J genes are TRBV7-8 and TRBJ2-1; 7 bases agree with TRBD2. Germline lookup yields CDR1 SGHVS and CDR2 FQNEAQ. Trimming took 1 base from V and 2 from J; bases not matched to a gene: 14. This CDR3 is 19 amino acids long.

The CDR3: CASGLAPSGSVSYNEQFF. The CDR3 nucleotides read TGTGCTAGTGGTTTGGCTCCTAGCGGGAGTGTTTCCTACAATGAGCAGTTCTTC. The chain has TRBV12-5 and TRBJ2-1; 10 nucleotides line up with TRBD2. There are 18 residues in the CDR3. The V gene end was trimmed by 1 base and the J gene end by 1 base; junction bases not matched to a gene: 7. Germline assignment: CDR1 LGHNT and CDR2 FRNRAP.

This clonotype was seen a handful of times. The rearrangement joins TRBV4-2 to TRBJ1-1, with D perhaps matching TRBD1 (6 bases). The V gene lost 4 bases and the J gene lost 2 bases, with 20 bases spanning the gap. The CDR3 runs to 17 residues. Germline lookup yields CDR1 LGHNA and CDR2 YNFKEQ. CDR3 residues: CASSPPRIGTTNTEAFF. The CDR3 DNA reads as TGTGCCAGCAGCCCTCCGCGGATCGGGACAACCAACACTGAAGCTTTCTTT.

Concerning this clonotype itself: At one end the junction does not follow the germline gene, possibly because of a read error. The chain uses TRBV5-1 and TRBJ2-7; 7 bases agree with TRBD1. The CDR3 consists of 15 residues. Germline-derived CDR1 and CDR2 are SGHRS and YFSETQ. This CDR3 reads CASSLEGGKWVEQCF. In DNA form, the CDR3 reads TGCGCCAGCAGCTTGGAAGGGGGCAAGTGGGTCGAGCAGTGCTTC.

The rearrangement uses TRBV20-1 and TRBJ2-3, with 11 bases fitting TRBD2. Trimming removed 4 bases from V and 2 bases from J; junction bases left unmatched: 5. Germline V gives CDR1 DFQATT, CDR2 SNEGSKA (reference sequence). The CDR3 is 15 residues long. The CDR3 is CSAKGLAGTTDTQYF. Written as DNA, the CDR3 is TGCAGTGCTAAAGGACTAGCGGGCACCACAGATACGCAGTATTTT.

A word on this clonotype: A much bigger clone sits one base away, suggesting this may be a read error. This chain joins TRBV14 and TRBJ2-3; unclear D gene. In germline, CDR1 is SGHDN, CDR2 FVKESK. There are 14 residues in the CDR3. V was cut by 6 bases and J by 5 bases, with 15 bases left in between. CDR3 sequence: CASSPRLKGDTQYF. DNA for the CDR3: TGTGCCAGCAGTCCCAGACTTAAGGGAGATACGCAGTATTTT.

V usage is TRBV3-1 and J usage is TRBJ1-2; a possible D gene is TRBD1 (5 bases). The V gene's germline CDR1 is LGHDT and CDR2 YNNKEL (reference sequence). CDR3 length equals 14 residues. V was cut by 5 bases and J by 1 base, with 11 bases left in between. CDR3 protein: CASSDLGHNYGYTF. In DNA form, the CDR3 reads TGTGCCAGCAGCGACCTCGGACATAACTATGGCTACACCTTC.